Detailed here is one TCR beta chain. This sample was taken from a study of cytotoxic CD8 clonotypes in ibrutinib-treated CLL. At the level of the study: In all, about a dozen patients were relapsed/refractory, under 16 were treatment-naive and 17 to 18 were IGHV unmutated.

The germline gives CDR1 KGHSH, CDR2 LQKENI. V gave up 0 bases and J gave up 1 base; unmatched junction bases: 13. The CDR3 has 20 residues. Sequencing sought depths of 1 in 200,000 to 1 in 1 million T cells. TCRdb's copy holds only in-frame clones and misses some; the assay was immunoSEQ multiplex PCR. This sample has about 29,000 clones, with 62% found just once. This clonotype was sampled from a human donor with chronic lymphocytic leukemia. The genes are TRBV18 and TRBJ2-3; 10 positions agree with TRBD2. Sequenced here: PBMCs, sampled before ibrutinib treatment. CDR3 residues: CASSPPGLLAGEAGTDTQYF. For the CDR3, the DNA is TGTGCCAGCTCACCACCTGGGTTGCTAGCGGGAGAGGCTGGCACAGATACGCAGTATTTT.